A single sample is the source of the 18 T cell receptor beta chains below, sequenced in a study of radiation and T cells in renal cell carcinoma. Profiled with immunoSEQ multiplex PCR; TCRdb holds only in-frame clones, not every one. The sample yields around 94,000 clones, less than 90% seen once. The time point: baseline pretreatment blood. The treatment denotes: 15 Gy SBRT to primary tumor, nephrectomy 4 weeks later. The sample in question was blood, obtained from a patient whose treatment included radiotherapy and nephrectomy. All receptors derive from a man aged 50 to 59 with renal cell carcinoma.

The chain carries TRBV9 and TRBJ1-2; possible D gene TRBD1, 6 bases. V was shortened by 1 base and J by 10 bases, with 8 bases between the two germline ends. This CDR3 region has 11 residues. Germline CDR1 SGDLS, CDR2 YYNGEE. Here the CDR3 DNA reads TGTGCCAGCAGCGTACAGGGGACCTACACCTTC. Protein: CASSVQGTYTF. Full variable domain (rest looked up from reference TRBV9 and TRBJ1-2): DSGVTQTPKHLITATGQRVTLRCSPRSGDLSVYWYQQSLDQGLQFLIQYYNGEERAKGNILERFSAQQFPDLHSELNLSSLELGDSALYFCASSVQGTYTFGSGTRLTVV.

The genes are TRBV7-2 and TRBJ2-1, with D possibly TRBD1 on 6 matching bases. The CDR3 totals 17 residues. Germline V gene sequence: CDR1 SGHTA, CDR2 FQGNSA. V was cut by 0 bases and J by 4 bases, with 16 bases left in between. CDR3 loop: CASSLAETGTLYNEQFF. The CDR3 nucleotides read TGTGCCAGCAGCTTAGCAGAGACCGGGACACTATACAATGAGCAGTTCTTC.

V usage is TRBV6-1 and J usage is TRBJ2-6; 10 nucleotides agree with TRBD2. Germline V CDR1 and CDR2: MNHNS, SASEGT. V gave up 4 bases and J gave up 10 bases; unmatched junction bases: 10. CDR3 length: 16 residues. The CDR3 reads CASSVGSGGSFNVLTF. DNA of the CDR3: TGTGCCAGCAGTGTAGGTAGCGGGGGGTCCTTTAACGTCCTGACTTTC.

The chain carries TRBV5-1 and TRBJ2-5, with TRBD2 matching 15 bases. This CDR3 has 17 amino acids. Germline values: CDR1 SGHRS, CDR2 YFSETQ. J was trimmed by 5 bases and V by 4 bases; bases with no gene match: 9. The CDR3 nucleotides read TGCGCCAGCAGCCCAGGACTAGCGGGAGGGCCTGTGGAGACCCAGTACTTC. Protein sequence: CASSPGLAGGPVETQYF.

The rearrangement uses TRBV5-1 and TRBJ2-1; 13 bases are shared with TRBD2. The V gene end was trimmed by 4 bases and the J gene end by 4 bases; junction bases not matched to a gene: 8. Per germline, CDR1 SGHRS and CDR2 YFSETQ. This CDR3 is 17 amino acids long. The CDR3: CASSPTILAGGYNEQFF. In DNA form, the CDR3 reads TGCGCCAGCAGCCCGACGATACTAGCGGGAGGGTACAATGAGCAGTTCTTC.

As DNA, the CDR3 is TGTGCCAGCAGACAGGGTGCTGGGGCCAACGTCCTGACTTTC. Protein sequence: CASRQGAGANVLTF. This rearrangement joins TRBV28 to TRBJ2-6, with a tentative D call TRBD1 (6 bases). This CDR3 is built from 14 residues. CDR1 is MDHEN, CDR2 SYDVKM, per germline. The germline V and J ends were trimmed by 6 bases and 2 bases, with 8 bases remaining between them.

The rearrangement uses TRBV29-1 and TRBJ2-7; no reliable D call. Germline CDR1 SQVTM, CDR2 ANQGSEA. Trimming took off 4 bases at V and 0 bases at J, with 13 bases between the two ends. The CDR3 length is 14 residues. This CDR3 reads CSVAGSGSSYEQYF. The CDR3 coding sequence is TGCAGCGTTGCTGGGTCGGGTAGCTCCTACGAGCAGTACTTC.

Here the CDR3 reads CASSPGSEFYEQYF. The CDR3 coding sequence is TGTGCCAGCAGCCCGGGGAGTGAGTTCTACGAGCAGTACTTC. V is TRBV9 and J is TRBJ2-7, with a weak D call TRBD2 (5 bases). Deletions cut 4 bases from V and 3 bases from J, with 14 bases between. Germline lookup yields CDR1 SGDLS and CDR2 YYNGEE. The length of the CDR3 is 14 residues.

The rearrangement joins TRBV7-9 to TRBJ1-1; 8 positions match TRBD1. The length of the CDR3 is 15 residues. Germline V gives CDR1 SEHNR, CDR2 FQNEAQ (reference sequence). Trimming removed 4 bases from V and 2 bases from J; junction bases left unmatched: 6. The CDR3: CASSYRTGGNTEAFF. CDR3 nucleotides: TGTGCCAGCAGCTATCGAACAGGGGGTAACACTGAAGCTTTCTTT.

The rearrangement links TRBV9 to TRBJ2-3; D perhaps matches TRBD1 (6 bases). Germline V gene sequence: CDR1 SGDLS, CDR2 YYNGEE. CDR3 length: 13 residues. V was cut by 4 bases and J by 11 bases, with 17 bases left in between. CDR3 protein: CASSPEEKGGQYF. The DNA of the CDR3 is TGTGCCAGCAGCCCAGAGGAGAAAGGGGGGCAGTATTTT.

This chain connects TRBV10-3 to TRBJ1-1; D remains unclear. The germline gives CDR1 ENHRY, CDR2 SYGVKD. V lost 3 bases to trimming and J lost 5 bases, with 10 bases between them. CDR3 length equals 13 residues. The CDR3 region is CAISEMMETEAFF. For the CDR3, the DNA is TGTGCCATCAGTGAAATGATGGAAACTGAAGCTTTCTTT.

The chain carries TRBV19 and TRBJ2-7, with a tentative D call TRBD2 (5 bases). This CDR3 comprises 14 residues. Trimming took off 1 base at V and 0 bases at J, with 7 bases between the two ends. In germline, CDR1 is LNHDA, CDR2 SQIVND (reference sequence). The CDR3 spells CASSIGGPSYEQYF. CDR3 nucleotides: TGTGCCAGTAGTATAGGAGGGCCCTCCTACGAGCAGTACTTC.

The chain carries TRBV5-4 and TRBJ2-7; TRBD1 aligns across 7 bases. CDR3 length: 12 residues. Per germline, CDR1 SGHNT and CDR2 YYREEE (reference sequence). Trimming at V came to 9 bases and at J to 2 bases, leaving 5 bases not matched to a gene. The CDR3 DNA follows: TGTGCCAACTCCGACAGGGCCTACGAGCAGTACTTC. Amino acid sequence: CANSDRAYEQYF.

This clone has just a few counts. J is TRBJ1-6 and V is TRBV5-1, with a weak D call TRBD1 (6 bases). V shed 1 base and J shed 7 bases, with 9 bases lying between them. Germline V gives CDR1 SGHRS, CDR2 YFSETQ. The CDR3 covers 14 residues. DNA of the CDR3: TGCGCCAGCAGCTTGAACCAGGGGAATTCACCCCTCCACTTT. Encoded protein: CASSLNQGNSPLHF.

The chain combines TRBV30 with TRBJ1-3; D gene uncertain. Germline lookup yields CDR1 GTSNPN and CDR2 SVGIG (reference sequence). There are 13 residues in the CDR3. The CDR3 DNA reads TGTGCACGACGGGAGGGAACTGGAAACACCATATATTTT. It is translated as CARREGTGNTIYF.

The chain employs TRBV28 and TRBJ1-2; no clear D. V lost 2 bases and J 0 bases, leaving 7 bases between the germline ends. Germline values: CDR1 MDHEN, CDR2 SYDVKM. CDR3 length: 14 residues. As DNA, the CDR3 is TGTGCCAGCAGTTTACCCGGGACTAACTATGGCTACACCTTC. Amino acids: CASSLPGTNYGYTF.

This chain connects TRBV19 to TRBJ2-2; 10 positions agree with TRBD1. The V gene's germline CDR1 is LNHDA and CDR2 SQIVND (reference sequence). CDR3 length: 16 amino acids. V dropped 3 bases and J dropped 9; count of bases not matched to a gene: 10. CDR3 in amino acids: CASSMRDRGLHRELFF. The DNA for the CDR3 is TGTGCCAGTAGTATGCGGGACAGGGGCCTTCACCGGGAGCTGTTTTTT.

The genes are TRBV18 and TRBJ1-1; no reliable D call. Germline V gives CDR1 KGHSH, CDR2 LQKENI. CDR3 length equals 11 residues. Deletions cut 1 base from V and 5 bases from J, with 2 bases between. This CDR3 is CASSPLTEAFF. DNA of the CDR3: TGTGCCAGCTCACCACTGACTGAAGCTTTCTTT.